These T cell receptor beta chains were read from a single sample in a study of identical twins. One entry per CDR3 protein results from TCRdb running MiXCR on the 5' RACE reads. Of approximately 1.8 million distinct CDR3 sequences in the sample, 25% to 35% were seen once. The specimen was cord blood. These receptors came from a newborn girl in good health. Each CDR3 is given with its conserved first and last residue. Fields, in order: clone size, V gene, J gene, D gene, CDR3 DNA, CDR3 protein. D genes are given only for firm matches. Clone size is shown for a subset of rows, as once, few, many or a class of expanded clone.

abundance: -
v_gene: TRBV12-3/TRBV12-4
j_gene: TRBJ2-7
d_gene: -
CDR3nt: TGTGCCAGCAGCATGTGGCAGGGGGGAAACGAGCAGTACTTC
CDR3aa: CASSMWQGGNEQYF

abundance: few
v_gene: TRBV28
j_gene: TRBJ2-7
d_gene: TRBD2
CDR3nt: TGTGCCAGCAGTTCCCCCCCGGGAGGGAGGTGGTACGAGCAGTACTTC
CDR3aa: CASSSPPGGRWYEQYF

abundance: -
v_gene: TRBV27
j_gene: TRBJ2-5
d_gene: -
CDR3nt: TGTGCCAGCAGATTGACAGGTCGAGAGACCCAGTACTTC
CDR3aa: CASRLTGRETQYF

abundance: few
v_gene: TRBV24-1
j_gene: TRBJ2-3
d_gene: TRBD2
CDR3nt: TGTGCCACCAGTGATTCCTCCGGGACTAGAGGCACAGATACGCAGTATTTT
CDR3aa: CATSDSSGTRGTDTQYF

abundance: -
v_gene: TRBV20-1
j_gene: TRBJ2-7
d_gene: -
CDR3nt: TGCAGTGCTAGAGGGGAAATTCTGGCATCCTACGAGCAGCACTTC
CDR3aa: CSARGEILASYEQHF

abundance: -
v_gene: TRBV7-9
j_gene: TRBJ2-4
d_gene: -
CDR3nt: TGTGCCAGCAGCTTAGGGAAGAGCAAAAACATTCAGTACTTC
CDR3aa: CASSLGKSKNIQYF

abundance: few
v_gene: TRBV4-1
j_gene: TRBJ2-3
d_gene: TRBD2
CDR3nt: TGCGCCAGCAGCCCCCTCCATGCGGGGGGCCCGGTGGATACGCAGTATTTT
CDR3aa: CASSPLHAGGPVDTQYF

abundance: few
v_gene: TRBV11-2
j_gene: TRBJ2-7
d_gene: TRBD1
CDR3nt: TGTGCCAGCAGCTTAGTACAGGGGGGATCCTACGAGCAGTACTTC
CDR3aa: CASSLVQGGSYEQYF

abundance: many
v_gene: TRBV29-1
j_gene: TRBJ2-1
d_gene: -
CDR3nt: TGCAGCGTTGCACGAGCCCGGTCCTACAATGAGCAGTTCTTC
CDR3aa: CSVARARSYNEQFF

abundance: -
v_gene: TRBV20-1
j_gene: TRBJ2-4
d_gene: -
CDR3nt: TGCAGTGCTAGAGACGGAATAGGGGGGACCAAAAACATTCAGTACTTC
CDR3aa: CSARDGIGGTKNIQYF

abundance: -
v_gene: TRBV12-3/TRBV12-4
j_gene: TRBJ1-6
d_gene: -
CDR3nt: TGTGCCAGCAGTTTAAGTGTCAGCAGATCACCCCTCCACTTT
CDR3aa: CASSLSVSRSPLHF

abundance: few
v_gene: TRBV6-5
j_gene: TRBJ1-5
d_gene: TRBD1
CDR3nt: TGTGCCAGCAAGCCCGGGACAGGGATACTCAATCAGCCCCAGCATTTT
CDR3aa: CASKPGTGILNQPQHF

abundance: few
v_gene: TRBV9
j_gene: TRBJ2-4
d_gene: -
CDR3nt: TGTGCCAGCAGCCCACAGGGTGGGAGGAACATTCAGTACTTC
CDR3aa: CASSPQGGRNIQYF

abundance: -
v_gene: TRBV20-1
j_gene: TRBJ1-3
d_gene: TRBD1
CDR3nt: TGCAGTGCCAGGAGGACAGGGGCTGGAAACACCATATATTTT
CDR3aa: CSARRTGAGNTIYF

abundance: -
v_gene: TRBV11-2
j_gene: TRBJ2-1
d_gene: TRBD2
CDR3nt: TGTGCCAGCAGCGCCTGGACTAGCGGGGGGGACAATGAGCAGTTCTTC
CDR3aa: CASSAWTSGGDNEQFF

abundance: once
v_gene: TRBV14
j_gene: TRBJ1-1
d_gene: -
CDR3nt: TGTGTCAGCAGCCAAGTCACTGGAGGGAGCTCTGAAGCTTTCTTT
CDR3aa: CVSSQVTGGSSEAFF

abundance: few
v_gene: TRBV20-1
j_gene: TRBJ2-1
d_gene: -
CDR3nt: TGCAGTGCTAGAGTCCCAGGACCCTCCTACAATGAGCAGTTCTTC
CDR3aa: CSARVPGPSYNEQFF

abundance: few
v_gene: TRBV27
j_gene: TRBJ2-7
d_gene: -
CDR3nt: TGTGCCAGCCGGGGAGTAAAGATTTACGAGCAGTACTTC
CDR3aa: CASRGVKIYEQYF

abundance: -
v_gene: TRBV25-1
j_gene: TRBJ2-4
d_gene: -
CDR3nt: TGTGCCAGCAGTGGGTTGTGGGATGCCAAAAACATTCAGTACTTC
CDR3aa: CASSGLWDAKNIQYF

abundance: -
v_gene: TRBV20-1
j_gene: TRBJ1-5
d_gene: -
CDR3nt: TGCAGTGAGGGCCTCAGCACAGATACGCAGCATTTT
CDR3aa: CSEGLSTDTQHF

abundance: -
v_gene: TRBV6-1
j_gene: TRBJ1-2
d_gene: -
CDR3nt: TGTGCCAGCAGTGAAAGGACAGTCTCGGATGGCTACACCTTC
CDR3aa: CASSERTVSDGYTF

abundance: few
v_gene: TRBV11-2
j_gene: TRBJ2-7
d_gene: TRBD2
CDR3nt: TGTGCCAGCAGCGCCCTGCGGGGGAGGACCTACGAGCAGTACTTC
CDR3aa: CASSALRGRTYEQYF

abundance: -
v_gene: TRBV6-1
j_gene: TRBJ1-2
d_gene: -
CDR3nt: TGTGCCAGCAGTGTCGAACAGTGGGCTGGCTACACCTTC
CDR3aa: CASSVEQWAGYTF

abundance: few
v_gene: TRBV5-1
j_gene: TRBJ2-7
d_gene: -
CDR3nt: TGCGCCAGCAGCCCTCGGACTACCAGCTCCTACGAGCAGTACTTC
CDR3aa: CASSPRTTSSYEQYF

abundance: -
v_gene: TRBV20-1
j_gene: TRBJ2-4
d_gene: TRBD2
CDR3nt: TGCAGTGCTTGGCTCCGGACTAGCGGGAGGCAAACCAAAAACATTCAGTACTTC
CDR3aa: CSAWLRTSGRQTKNIQYF

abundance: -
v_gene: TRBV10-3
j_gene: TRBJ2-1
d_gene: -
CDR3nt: TGTGCCATCAGTGAGAGGAAAGCGCGAAATGAGCAGTTCTTC
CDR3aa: CAISERKARNEQFF

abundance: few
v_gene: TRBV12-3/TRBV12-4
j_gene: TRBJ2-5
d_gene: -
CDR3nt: TGTGCCAGCAGTTTATGGGAAGGGGAGACCCAGTACTTC
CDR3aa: CASSLWEGETQYF

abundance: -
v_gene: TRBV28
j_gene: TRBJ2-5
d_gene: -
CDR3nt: TGTGCCAGCAGTGAGGGTCTGGGCCAACTCGCGGAGACCCAGTACTTC
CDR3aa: CASSEGLGQLAETQYF

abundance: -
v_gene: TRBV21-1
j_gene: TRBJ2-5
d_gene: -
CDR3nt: TGTGCCAGCAGCACCGGGACTAGCGGGAGGAACCAAGAGACCCAGTACTTC
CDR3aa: CASSTGTSGRNQETQYF

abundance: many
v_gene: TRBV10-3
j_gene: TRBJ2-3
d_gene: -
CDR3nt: TGTGCCATCAGTGTAGGGACTAGCACAGATACGCAGTATTTT
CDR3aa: CAISVGTSTDTQYF

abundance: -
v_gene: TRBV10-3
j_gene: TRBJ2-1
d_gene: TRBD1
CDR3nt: TGTGCCATCAGTTTTCTGGGACAGGGCTCCTACAATGAGCAGTTCTTC
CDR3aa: CAISFLGQGSYNEQFF

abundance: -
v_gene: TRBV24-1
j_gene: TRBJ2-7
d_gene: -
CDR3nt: TGTGCCACCAGTGATTTGCAAGGTAGCTACAATGAGCAGTACTTC
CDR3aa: CATSDLQGSYNEQYF

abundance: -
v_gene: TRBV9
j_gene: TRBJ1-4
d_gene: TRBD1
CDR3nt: TGTGCCAGCAGCGTAACGGGACAGGGCAATGAAAAACTGTTTTTT
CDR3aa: CASSVTGQGNEKLFF

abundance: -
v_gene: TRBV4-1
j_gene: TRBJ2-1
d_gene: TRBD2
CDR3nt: TGCGCCAGCAGCCCGCGGACTAGCGGGAGCTATGAGCAGTTCTTC
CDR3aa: CASSPRTSGSYEQFF

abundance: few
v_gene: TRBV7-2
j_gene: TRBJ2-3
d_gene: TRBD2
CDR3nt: TGTGCCAGCAGCCGCAAAAAAACTAGCGGCCTCACAGATACGCAGTATTTT
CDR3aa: CASSRKKTSGLTDTQYF

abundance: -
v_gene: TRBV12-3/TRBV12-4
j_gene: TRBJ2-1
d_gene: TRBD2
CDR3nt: TGTGCCAGCACCATAGGTGGCGGGGGGGCCTCCTACAATGAGCAGTTCTTC
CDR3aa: CASTIGGGGASYNEQFF

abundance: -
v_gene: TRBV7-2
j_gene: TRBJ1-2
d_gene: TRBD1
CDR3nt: TGTGCCAGCAGCAAGCCGACAGGGGCGGGCTATGGCTACACCTTC
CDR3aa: CASSKPTGAGYGYTF

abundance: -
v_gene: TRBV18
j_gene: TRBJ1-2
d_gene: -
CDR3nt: TGTGCCAGCCCACCACCTGGACAGATAGGTGGCTACACCTTC
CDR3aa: CASPPPGQIGGYTF

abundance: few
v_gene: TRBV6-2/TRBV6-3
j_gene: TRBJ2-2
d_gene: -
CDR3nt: TGTGCCAGCAGTTACTTTCCGACTAACACCGGGGAGCTGTTTTTT
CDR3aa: CASSYFPTNTGELFF

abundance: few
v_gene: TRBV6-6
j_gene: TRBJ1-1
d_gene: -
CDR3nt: TGTGCCAGCAGTTACTCAGGGGTAGACACTGAAGCTTTCTTT
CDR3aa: CASSYSGVDTEAFF

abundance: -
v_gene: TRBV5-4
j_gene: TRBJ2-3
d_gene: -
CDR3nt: TGTGCCAGCAGCGCCGGGACTCTTGCCACAGATACGCAGTATTTT
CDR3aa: CASSAGTLATDTQYF

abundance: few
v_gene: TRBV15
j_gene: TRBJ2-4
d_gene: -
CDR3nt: TGTGCCACCAGCAGAGATTTAGTCGGTACCGCCAAAAACATTCAGTACTTC
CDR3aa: CATSRDLVGTAKNIQYF

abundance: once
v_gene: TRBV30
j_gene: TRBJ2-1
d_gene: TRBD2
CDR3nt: TGTGCCTGGAGTGAGAGTCTAGCGGGAGGCGAGCAGTTCTTC
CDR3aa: CAWSESLAGGEQFF

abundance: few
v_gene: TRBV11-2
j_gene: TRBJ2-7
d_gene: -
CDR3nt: TGTGCCAGCAGCTTAGACGGCTGGACTCAAAGCTCCTACGAGCAGTACTTC
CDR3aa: CASSLDGWTQSSYEQYF

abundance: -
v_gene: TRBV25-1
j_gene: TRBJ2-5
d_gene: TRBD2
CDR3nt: TGTGCCAGCAGTGAATTCGGACTAGGAGAGACCCAGTACTTC
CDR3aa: CASSEFGLGETQYF

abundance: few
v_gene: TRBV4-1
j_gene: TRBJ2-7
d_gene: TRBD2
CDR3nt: TGCGCCAGCAGCCCGGGACTAGCGGCGCGCTCCTACAATGAGCAGTACTTC
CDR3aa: CASSPGLAARSYNEQYF

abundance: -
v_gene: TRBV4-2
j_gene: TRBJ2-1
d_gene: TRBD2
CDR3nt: TGTGCCAGCAGCCAAGAACCTAGCGGGAGGAAGGCCTACAATGAGCAGTTCTTC
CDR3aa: CASSQEPSGRKAYNEQFF

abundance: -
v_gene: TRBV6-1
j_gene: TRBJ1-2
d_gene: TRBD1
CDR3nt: TGTGTCAGCAGGACAGGGTCCCATGGCAACACCTTC
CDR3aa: CVSRTGSHGNTF

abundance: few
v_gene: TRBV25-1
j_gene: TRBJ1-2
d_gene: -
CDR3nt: TGTGCCAGCAGTGACTGGGGGGGAGGGTATGGCTACACCTTC
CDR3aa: CASSDWGGGYGYTF

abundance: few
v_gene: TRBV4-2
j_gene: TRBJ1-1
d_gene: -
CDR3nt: TGTGCCAGCAGCCATACGGTGGGGGAAGCTTTCTTT
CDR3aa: CASSHTVGEAFF

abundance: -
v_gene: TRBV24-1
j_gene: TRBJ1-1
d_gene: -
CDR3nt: TGTGCCACCAGAGACGGCACCCTGGCCAGGGCTTTCTTT
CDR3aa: CATRDGTLARAFF

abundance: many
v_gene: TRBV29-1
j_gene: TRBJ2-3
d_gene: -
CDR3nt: TGCAGCGTTGGGGGATTCCCTAGCACAGATACGCAGTATTTT
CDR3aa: CSVGGFPSTDTQYF

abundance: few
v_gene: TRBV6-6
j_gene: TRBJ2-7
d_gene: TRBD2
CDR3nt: TGTGCCAGCTCGTCCGGGACTAGCGTATTAAGCTCCTACGAGCAGTACTTC
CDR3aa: CASSSGTSVLSSYEQYF